Sequencing of this T cell receptor (beta chain) was carried out in a study of T cell responses to AZD1222 COVID-19 vaccine. General study findings and limits: Baseline seropositivity occurred in only six or seven AZD1222 recipients.

The method was immunoSEQ multiplex PCR; TCRdb's version includes in-frame clones alone and lacks a portion of them. Of some 65,000 clones listed, 79% were seen once; the top ten hold around 25%. This clone was detected only a few times. Its matching antigen is unknown. The sequences come from peripheral blood, collected on day 0 of MenACWY control vaccination. The clonotype was recovered from an adult in good health.

CDR3 sequence reads: CASSEGTSGSNEQFF. The CDR3 DNA follows: TGTGCCAGCAGTGAAGGGACTAGCGGGAGCAATGAGCAGTTCTTC. This chain joins TRBV6-1 and TRBJ2-1; the match to TRBD2 covers 13 bases. This CDR3 is built from 15 residues. Looked up from germline, CDR1 is MNHNS and CDR2 is SASEGT. V shed 1 base and J 6 bases; nucleotides not matched to a gene: 0.